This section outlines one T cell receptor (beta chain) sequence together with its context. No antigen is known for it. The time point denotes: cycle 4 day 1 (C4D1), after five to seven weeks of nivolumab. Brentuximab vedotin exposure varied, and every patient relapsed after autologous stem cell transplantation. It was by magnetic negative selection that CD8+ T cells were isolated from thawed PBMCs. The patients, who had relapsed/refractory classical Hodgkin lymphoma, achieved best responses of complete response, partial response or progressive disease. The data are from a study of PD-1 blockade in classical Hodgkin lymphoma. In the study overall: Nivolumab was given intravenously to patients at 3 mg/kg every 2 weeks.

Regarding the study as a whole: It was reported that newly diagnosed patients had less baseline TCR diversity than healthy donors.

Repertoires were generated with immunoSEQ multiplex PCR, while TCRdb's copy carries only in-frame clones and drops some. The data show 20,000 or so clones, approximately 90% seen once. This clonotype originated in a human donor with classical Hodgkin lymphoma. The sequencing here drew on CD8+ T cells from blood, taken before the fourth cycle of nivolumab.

The CDR3 nucleotides are TGTGCCAGCAGCTTAAGTGGTAATGAGCAGTTCTTC. Residues: CASSLSGNEQFF. The chain is built from TRBV7-3 and TRBJ2-1, with unresolved D. V shed 1 base and J shed 7 bases, with 5 bases lying between them. The germline CDR1 and CDR2 sequences are SGHTA and FQGTGA. CDR3 length: 12 amino acids. The full variable domain, completed using reference TRBV7-3 and TRBJ2-1, is GAGVSQTPSNKVTEKGKYVELRCDPISGHTALYWYRQSLGQGPEFLIYFQGTGAADDSGLPNDRFFAVRPEGSVSTLKIQRTERGDSAVYLCASSLSGNEQFFGPGTRLTVL.